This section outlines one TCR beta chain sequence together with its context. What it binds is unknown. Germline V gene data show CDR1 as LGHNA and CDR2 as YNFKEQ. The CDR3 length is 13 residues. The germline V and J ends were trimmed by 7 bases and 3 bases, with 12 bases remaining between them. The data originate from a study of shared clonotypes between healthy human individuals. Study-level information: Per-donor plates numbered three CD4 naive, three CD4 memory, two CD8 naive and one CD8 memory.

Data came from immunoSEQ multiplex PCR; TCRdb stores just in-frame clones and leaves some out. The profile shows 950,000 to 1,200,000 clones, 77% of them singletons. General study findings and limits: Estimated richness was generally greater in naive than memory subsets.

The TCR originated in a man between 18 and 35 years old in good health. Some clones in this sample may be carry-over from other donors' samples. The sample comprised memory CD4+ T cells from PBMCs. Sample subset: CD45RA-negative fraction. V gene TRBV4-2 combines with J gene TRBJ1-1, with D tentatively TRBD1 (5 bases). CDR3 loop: CASTTWGYTEAFF. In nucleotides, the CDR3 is TGTGCCAGCACCACTTGGGGGTACACTGAAGCTTTCTTT.